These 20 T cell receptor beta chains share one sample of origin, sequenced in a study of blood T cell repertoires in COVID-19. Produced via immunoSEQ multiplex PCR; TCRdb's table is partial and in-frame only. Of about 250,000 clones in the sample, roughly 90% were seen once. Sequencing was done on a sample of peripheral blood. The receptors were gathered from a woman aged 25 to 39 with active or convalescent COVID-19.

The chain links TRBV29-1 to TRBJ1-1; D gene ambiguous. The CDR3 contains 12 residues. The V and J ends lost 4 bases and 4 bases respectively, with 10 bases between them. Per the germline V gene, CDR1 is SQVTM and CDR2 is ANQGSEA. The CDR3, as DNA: TGCAGCGTTGGCAAGGCAGGCACTGAAGCTTTCTTT. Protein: CSVGKAGTEAFF.

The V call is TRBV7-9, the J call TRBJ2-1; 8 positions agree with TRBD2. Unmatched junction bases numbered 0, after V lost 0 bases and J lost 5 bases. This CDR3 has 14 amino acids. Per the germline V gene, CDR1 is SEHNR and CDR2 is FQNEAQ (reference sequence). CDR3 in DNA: TGTGCCAGCAGCTTAGCGCGGGGGGACAATGAGCAGTTCTTC. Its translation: CASSLARGDNEQFF.

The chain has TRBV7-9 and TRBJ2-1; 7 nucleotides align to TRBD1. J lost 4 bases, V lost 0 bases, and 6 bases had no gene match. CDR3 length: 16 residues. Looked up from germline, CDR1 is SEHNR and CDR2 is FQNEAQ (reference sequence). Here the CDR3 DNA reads TGTGCCAGCAGCTTAGCCCGGACAGGCGTTTACAATGAGCAGTTCTTC. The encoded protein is CASSLARTGVYNEQFF.

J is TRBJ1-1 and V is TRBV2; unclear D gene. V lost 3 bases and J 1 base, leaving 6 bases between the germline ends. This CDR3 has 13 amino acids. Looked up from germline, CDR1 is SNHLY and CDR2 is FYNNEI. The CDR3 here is CASSEGTNTEAFF. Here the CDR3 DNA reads TGTGCCAGCAGTGAGGGCACGAACACTGAAGCTTTCTTT.

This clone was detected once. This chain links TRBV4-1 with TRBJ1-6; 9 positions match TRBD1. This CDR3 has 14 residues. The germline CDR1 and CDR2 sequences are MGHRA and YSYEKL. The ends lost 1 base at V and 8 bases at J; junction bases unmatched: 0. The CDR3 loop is CASSQGQGDSPLHF. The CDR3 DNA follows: TGCGCCAGCAGCCAAGGACAGGGGGATTCACCCCTCCACTTT.

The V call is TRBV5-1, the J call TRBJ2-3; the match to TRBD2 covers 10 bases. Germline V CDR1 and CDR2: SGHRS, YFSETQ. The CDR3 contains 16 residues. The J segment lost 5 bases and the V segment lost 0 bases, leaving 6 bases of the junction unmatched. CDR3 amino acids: CASSLVLAGAGDTQYF. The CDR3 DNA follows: TGCGCCAGCAGCTTGGTCCTAGCGGGGGCTGGAGATACGCAGTATTTT.

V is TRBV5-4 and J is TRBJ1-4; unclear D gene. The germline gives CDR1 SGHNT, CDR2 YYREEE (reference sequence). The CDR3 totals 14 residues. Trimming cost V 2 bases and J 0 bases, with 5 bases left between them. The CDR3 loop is CASSLHATNEKLFF. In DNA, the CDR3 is TGTGCCAGCAGCTTACACGCAACTAATGAAAAACTGTTTTTT.

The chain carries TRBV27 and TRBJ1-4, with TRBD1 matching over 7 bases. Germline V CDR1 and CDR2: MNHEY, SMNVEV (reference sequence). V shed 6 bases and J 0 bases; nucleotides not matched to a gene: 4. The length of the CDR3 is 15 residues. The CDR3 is CASRSQGATNEKLFF. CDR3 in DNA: TGTGCCAGCAGGTCGCAGGGGGCAACTAATGAAAAACTGTTTTTT.

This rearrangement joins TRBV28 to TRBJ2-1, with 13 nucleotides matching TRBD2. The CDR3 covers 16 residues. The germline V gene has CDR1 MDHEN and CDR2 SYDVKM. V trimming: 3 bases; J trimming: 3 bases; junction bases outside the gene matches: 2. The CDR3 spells CASSLTSGGNYNEQFF. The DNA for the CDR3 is TGTGCCAGCAGTTTGACTAGCGGGGGGAACTACAATGAGCAGTTCTTC. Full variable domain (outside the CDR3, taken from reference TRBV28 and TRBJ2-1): DVKVTQSSRYLVKRTGEKVFLECVQDMDHENMFWYRQDPGLGLRLIYFSYDVKMKEKGDIPEGYSVSREKKERFSLILESASTNQTSMYLCASSLTSGGNYNEQFFGPGTRLTVL.

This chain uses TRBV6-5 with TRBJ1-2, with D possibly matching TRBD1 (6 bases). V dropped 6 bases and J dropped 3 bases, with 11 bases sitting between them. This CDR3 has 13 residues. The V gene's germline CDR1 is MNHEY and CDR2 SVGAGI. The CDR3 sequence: CASRQGLDYGYTF. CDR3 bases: TGTGCCAGCAGACAGGGTTTGGACTATGGCTACACCTTC.

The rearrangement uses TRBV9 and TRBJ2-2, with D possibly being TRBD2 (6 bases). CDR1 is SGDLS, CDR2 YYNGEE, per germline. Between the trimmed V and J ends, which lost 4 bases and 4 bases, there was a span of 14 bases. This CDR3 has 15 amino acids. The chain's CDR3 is CASSFLLGGTGELFF. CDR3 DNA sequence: TGTGCCAGCAGCTTCCTCTTGGGGGGCACCGGGGAGCTGTTTTTT.

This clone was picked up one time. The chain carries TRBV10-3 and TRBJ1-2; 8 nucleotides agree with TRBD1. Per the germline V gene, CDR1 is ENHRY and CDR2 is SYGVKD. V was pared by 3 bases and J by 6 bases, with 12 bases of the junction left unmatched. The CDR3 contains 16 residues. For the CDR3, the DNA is TGTGCCATCAGTGATACATCGGGGCAGGGGGCGAATGGCTACACCTTC. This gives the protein CAISDTSGQGANGYTF.

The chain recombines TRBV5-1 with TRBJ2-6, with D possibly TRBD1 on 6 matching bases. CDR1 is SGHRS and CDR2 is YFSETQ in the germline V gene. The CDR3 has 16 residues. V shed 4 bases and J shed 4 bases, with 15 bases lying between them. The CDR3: CASSRTGSAGANVLTF. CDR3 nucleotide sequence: TGCGCCAGCAGCCGAACAGGGTCTGCGGGGGCCAACGTCCTGACTTTC.

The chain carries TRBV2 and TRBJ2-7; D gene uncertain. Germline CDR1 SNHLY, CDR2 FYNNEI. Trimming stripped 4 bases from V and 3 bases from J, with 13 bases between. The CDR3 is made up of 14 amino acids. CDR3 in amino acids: CASSVEGGYYEQYF. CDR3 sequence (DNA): TGTGCCAGCAGTGTAGAAGGCGGATACTACGAGCAGTACTTC. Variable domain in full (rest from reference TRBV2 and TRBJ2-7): EPEVTQTPSHQVTQMGQEVILRCVPISNHLYFYWYRQILGQKVEFLVSFYNNEISEKSEIFDDQFSVERPDGSNFTLKIRSTKLEDSAMYFCASSVEGGYYEQYFGPGTRLTVT.

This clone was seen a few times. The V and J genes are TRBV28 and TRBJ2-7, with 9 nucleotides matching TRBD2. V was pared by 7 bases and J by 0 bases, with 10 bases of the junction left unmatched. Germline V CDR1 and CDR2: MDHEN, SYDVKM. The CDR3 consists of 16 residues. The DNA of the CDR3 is TGTGCCAGCATCCCCGCGGGGGGGGGCGCCTCCTACGAGCAGTACTTC. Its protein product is CASIPAGGGASYEQYF.

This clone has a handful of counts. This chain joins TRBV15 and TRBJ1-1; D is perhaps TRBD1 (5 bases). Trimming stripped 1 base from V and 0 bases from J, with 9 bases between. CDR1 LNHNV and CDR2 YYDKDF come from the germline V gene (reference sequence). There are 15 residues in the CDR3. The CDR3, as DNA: TGTGCCACCAGCAGAGGACAGAGGATGAACACTGAAGCTTTCTTT. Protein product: CATSRGQRMNTEAFF.

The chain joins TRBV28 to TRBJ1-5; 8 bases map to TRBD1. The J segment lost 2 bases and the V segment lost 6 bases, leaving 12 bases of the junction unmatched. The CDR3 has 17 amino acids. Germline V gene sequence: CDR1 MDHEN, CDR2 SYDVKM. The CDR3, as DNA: TGTGCCAGCAGCCCCGCGCCAGGGGGCAAGGGCAATCAGCCCCAGCATTTT. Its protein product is CASSPAPGGKGNQPQHF.

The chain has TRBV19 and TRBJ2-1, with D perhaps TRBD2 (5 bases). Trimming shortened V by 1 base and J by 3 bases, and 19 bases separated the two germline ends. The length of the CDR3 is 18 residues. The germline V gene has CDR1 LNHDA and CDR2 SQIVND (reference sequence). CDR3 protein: CASSIAVATTWSYNEQFF. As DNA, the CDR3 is TGTGCCAGTAGTATAGCGGTAGCGACTACCTGGAGCTACAATGAGCAGTTCTTC.

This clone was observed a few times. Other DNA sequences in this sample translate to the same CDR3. The CDR3 is CASSLQGGNYEQYF. The CDR3 DNA reads as TGTGCCAGCAGTCTCCAGGGAGGGAACTACGAGCAGTACTTC. The chain couples TRBV27 to TRBJ2-7, with 7 bases aligning to TRBD2. Germline-derived CDR1 and CDR2 are MNHEY and SMNVEV (reference sequence). The trim removed 5 bases at V and 3 bases at J, leaving 7 bases unmatched. The CDR3 is 14 amino acids.

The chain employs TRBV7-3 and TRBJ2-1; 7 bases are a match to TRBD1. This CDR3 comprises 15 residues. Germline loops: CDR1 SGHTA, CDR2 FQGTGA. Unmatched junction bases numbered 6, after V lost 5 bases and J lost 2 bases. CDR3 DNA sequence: TGTGCCAGCAGCCCGGGACAGTTAGCCTACAATGAGCAGTTCTTC. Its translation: CASSPGQLAYNEQFF.